One sample yielded the 13 T cell receptor beta chains listed below, sequenced in a study of shared clonotypes between healthy human individuals. Sequencing was performed with immunoSEQ multiplex PCR; in TCRdb, only in-frame clones are kept and a portion is missing. The sample holds about 1,800,000 clones, around 96% seen once. In the naive CD8 group, cells lacked CD45RO and were positively selected for CCR7, so terminally differentiated effector memory CD45RA+ cells were left out. The sample comprised naive CD8+ T cells sorted from blood. The source is a man between 18 and 29 years old in good health.

V usage is TRBV5-6 and J usage is TRBJ2-2; TRBD1 might be the D (5 bases). The CDR3 is 16 amino acids. The ends were cut back, 0 bases at V and 0 bases at J, with 9 bases in the middle. Looked up from germline, CDR1 is SGHDT and CDR2 is YYEEEE. CDR3 loop: CASSLDAGTNTGELFF. CDR3 coding DNA: TGTGCCAGCAGCTTGGATGCAGGGACGAACACCGGGGAGCTGTTTTTT.

CDR3 nucleotide sequence: TGTGCCAGCAGCCCTATCTCGGACTATGGCTACACCTTC. Protein sequence: CASSPISDYGYTF. This chain joins TRBV6-6 and TRBJ1-2; D is undetermined. The ends were cut back, 6 bases at V and 3 bases at J, with 11 bases in the middle. Germline V gene sequence: CDR1 MNHNY, CDR2 SVGAGI (reference sequence). This CDR3 comprises 13 residues.

This chain links TRBV9 with TRBJ1-2, with 9 bases identical to TRBD1. V lost 3 bases and J lost 4; bases outside the gene matches: 7. Germline V gene sequence: CDR1 SGDLS, CDR2 YYNGEE. The CDR3 totals 15 residues. In nucleotides, the CDR3 is TGTGCCAGCAGCGACGGATCACAGGGGGCCTATGGCTACACCTTC. Protein: CASSDGSQGAYGYTF.

This chain uses TRBV27 with TRBJ2-7; 11 nucleotides agree with TRBD2. With 5 bases clipped from V and 3 bases from J, the junction kept 9 bases outside the gene matches. Germline CDR1 and CDR2: MNHEY and SMNVEV (reference sequence). The CDR3 has 16 residues. Here the CDR3 DNA reads TGTGCCAGCAGTCTGACCATTGGGACTAGCGGCTACGAGCAGTACTTC. It codes for CASSLTIGTSGYEQYF.

The CDR3 loop is CASSHIEIANEKLFF. The CDR3 coding sequence is TGTGCCAGCAGTCACATCGAGATAGCCAATGAAAAACTGTTTTTT. The genes are TRBV6-6 and TRBJ1-4; D remains ambiguous. CDR1 and CDR2 (germline): MNHNY, SVGAGI (reference sequence). The CDR3 consists of 15 residues. V gave up 5 bases and J gave up 5 bases, with 15 bases separating them.

V usage is TRBV30 and J usage is TRBJ1-2; D perhaps matches TRBD1 (5 bases). V lost 3 bases and J 7 bases, leaving 15 bases between the germline ends. The CDR3 consists of 13 residues. Germline CDR1 and CDR2: GTSNPN and SVGIG (reference sequence). The CDR3 DNA is TGTGCCTGGAGGGAAGGGGCGTCTATTGGCTACACCTTC. Its translation is CAWREGASIGYTF.

The CDR3 nucleotides are TGTGCCAGCAGTTCCACAGGGGACGCATACGAGCAGTACTTC. This translates into CASSSTGDAYEQYF. This rearrangement joins TRBV6-1 to TRBJ2-7, with 7 bases that match TRBD1. CDR3 size: 14 residues. With 5 bases clipped from V and 4 bases from J, the junction kept 8 bases outside the gene matches. Germline V CDR1 and CDR2: MNHNS, SASEGT.

V gene TRBV5-6 combines with J gene TRBJ2-7, with a tentative D call TRBD1 (5 bases). V was clipped by 4 bases and J by 2 bases, with 16 bases between them. Germline CDR1 reads SGHDT; CDR2 reads YYEEEE. The CDR3 is made up of 15 amino acids. The CDR3 DNA reads as TGTGCCAGCAGCGGGTTCGAGCAGGGTCCCTACGAGCAGTACTTC. Its translation is CASSGFEQGPYEQYF.

V and J are TRBV4-1 and TRBJ1-2; D ambiguous. Germline CDR1 is MGHRA and CDR2 is YSYEKL. Between the trimmed V and J ends, which lost 0 bases and 13 bases, there was a span of 15 bases. The CDR3 has 13 amino acids. CDR3 residues: CASSQDPYNQPTF. The CDR3 DNA sequence: TGCGCCAGCAGCCAAGATCCCTACAACCAGCCCACCTTC.

Notes on this clone: This specimen includes other DNA sequences encoding the same CDR3. The chain carries TRBV6-6 and TRBJ1-1, with D unresolved. V lost 2 bases, J lost 1 base, and 5 bases lay in between. Germline loops: CDR1 MNHNY, CDR2 SVGAGI (reference sequence). This CDR3 is built from 13 residues. This CDR3 reads CASSYEGNTEAFF. The CDR3 nucleotides are TGTGCCAGCAGTTACGAAGGGAACACTGAAGCTTTCTTT.

The chain uses TRBV5-6 and TRBJ1-4; 9 nucleotides align to TRBD1. Germline V CDR1 and CDR2: SGHDT, YYEEEE. The CDR3 spans 19 residues. The V segment lost 3 bases and the J segment 0 bases; nucleotides outside the gene matches: 12. The CDR3 sequence is CASSSDRDREIATNEKLFF. The CDR3 DNA is TGTGCCAGCAGCTCCGACCGGGACAGGGAAATTGCAACTAATGAAAAACTGTTTTTT. Using reference TRBV5-6 and TRBJ1-4 for the parts outside the CDR3, the full variable domain is DAGVTQSPTHLIKTRGQQVTLRCSPKSGHDTVSWYQQALGQGPQFIFQYYEEEERQRGNFPDRFSGHQFPNYSSELNVNALLLGDSALYLCASSSDRDREIATNEKLFFGSGTQLSVL.

As concerns this clone: This sample also contains other DNA sequences that code for the same CDR3. CDR3: CASSVEGVTDTQYF. The CDR3 coding sequence is TGTGCCAGCAGCGTAGAAGGGGTAACAGATACGCAGTATTTT. The rearrangement links TRBV9 to TRBJ2-3; perhaps TRBD1 as D (5 bases). CDR3 length: 14 amino acids. The V end was cut by 0 bases, the J end by 3 bases, with 8 bases between. Germline-derived CDR1 and CDR2 are SGDLS and YYNGEE.

Only a few counts were recorded for this clone. This chain joins TRBV5-6 and TRBJ2-1; TRBD2 might be the D (5 bases). V dropped 0 bases and J dropped 2 bases, with 6 bases sitting between them. This CDR3 is built from 14 residues. The germline V gene has CDR1 SGHDT and CDR2 YYEEEE. The DNA for the CDR3 is TGTGCCAGCAGCTTGGAGACTACCTACAATGAGCAGTTCTTC. Its translation: CASSLETTYNEQFF.